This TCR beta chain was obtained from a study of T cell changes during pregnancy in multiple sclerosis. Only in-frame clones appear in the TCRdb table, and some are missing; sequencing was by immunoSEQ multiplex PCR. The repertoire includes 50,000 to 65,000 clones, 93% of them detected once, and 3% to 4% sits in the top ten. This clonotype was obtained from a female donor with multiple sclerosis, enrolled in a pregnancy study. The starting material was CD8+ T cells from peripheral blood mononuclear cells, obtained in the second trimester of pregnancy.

CDR3 sequence (DNA): TGTGCCAGCAGACCCGGACTAGCGGGACAAGAGACCCAGTACTTC. Protein sequence: CASRPGLAGQETQYF. The gene calls are TRBV6-5 and TRBJ2-5; 12 bases fit TRBD2. This CDR3 contains 15 residues. Losses at the gene ends were 6 bases for V and 2 bases for J; bases not matched to a gene: 4. The germline gives CDR1 MNHEY, CDR2 SVGAGI.